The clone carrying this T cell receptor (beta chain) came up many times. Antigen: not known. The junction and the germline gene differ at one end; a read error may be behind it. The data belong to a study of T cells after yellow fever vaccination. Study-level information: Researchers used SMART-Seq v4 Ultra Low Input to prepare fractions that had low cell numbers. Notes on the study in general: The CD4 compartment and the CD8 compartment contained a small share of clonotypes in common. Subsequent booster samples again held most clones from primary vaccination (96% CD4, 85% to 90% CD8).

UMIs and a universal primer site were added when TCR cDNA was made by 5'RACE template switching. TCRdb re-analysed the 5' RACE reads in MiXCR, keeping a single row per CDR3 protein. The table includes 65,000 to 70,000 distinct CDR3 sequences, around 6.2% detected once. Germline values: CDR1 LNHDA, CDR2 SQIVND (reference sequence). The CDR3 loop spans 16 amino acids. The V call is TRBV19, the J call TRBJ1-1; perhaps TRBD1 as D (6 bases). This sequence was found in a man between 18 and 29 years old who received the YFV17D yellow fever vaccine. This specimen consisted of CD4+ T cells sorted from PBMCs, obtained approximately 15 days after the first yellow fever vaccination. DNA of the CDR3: TGTGCCAGTAGTTTTACCCGCGGACAGACGAACGCTGAAGCTTTCTTT. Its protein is CASSFTRGQTNAEAFF.